The 21 T cell receptor beta chains in this list originate from one sample, sequenced in a study of CD8+ T cells in alopecia areata. Alopecia areata patients gave lesional scalp punch biopsies and peripheral blood samples. Extracted RNA was reverse transcribed, and the resulting cDNA served as sequencing template. The data were produced by immunoSEQ multiplex PCR, yet TCRdb's version contains in-frame clones alone and is incomplete. The data contain 9,900 or so clones, roughly three fifths of them seen just once; the ten biggest clones take up approximately 8.1%. The material sequenced was skin, taken at week 0. These receptors originate from a human donor with alopecia areata.

This clone was seen more than once but under ten times. The chain couples TRBV7-8 to TRBJ2-2, with 9 bases fitting TRBD2. Germline V gene lookup returns CDR1 SGHVS and CDR2 FQNEAQ. The CDR3 length is 17 residues. V lost 1 base and J lost 6; bases outside the gene matches: 9. CDR3 in amino acids: CASSLGRLAGTAGELFF. The CDR3 DNA follows: TGTGCCAGCAGCTTAGGGCGGCTAGCGGGAACAGCCGGGGAGCTGTTTTTT.

The chain employs TRBV5-1 and TRBJ1-3; D ambiguous. Trimming shortened V by 0 bases and J by 4 bases, and 5 bases separated the two germline ends. Germline V gene sequence: CDR1 SGHRS, CDR2 YFSETQ. The CDR3 length is 13 residues. The CDR3 DNA is TGCGCCAGCAGCTTGGAGTGGGGAAACACCATATATTTT. It yields the protein CASSLEWGNTIYF.

This clone was seen a few times. Other DNA sequences of this sample code for an identical CDR3. J is TRBJ1-1 and V is TRBV6-6, with 8 bases matching TRBD1. Trimming removed 5 bases from V and 1 base from J; junction bases left unmatched: 3. The CDR3 loop spans 14 amino acids. Germline V gene sequence: CDR1 MNHNY, CDR2 SVGAGI (reference sequence). The CDR3 loop reads CASSTDRGNTEAFF. The CDR3 DNA is TGTGCCAGCAGTACCGACAGGGGGAACACTGAAGCTTTCTTT.

The chain joins TRBV29-1 to TRBJ2-3, with 8 bases identical to TRBD2. This CDR3 has 16 amino acids. The germline gives CDR1 SQVTM, CDR2 ANQGSEA. Trimming took 7 bases from V and 3 from J; bases not matched to a gene: 15. The CDR3: CSAGRGAGAGTDTQYF. The CDR3 nucleotides read TGCAGCGCCGGACGGGGAGCGGGAGCTGGGACAGATACGCAGTATTTT.

The sample holds a few counts of this clone. The chain couples TRBV7-3 to TRBJ1-1; D unclear. CDR1 and CDR2 from the germline V gene are SGHTA and FQGTGA. Trimming took 2 bases from V and 0 from J, leaving 19 bases between them. CDR3 length equals 18 residues. CDR3 in DNA: TGTGCCAGCAGCTTATTCGGACGGACTTCTCCGCTGAACACTGAAGCTTTCTTT. Its protein is CASSLFGRTSPLNTEAFF.

In its sample, this clone ranks as medium-sized. The rearrangement joins TRBV29-1 to TRBJ1-1; 7 nucleotides line up with TRBD1. Germline CDR1 reads SQVTM; CDR2 reads ANQGSEA. V lost 4 bases, J lost 2 bases, and 4 bases stayed unmatched. The CDR3 spans 13 residues. CDR3 in DNA: TGCAGCGTTGGGACAGGACTAAACACTGAAGCTTTCTTT. It is translated as CSVGTGLNTEAFF.

This clone was counted only a few times. The chain is built from TRBV14 and TRBJ2-7; the match to TRBD2 covers 7 bases. The junction had 6 bases not matched to a gene; V was cut back by 4 bases and J by 6 bases. CDR1 and CDR2 from the germline V gene are SGHDN and FVKESK. The CDR3 spans 13 residues. The chain's CDR3 is CASSPGTIFEQYF. The CDR3 coding sequence is TGTGCCAGCAGCCCAGGGACTATTTTCGAGCAGTACTTC. Full variable domain (outside the CDR3, taken from reference TRBV14 and TRBJ2-7): EAGVTQFPSHSVIEKGQTVTLRCDPISGHDNLYWYRRVMGKEIKFLLHFVKESKQDESGMPNNRFLAERTGGTYSTLKVQPAELEDSGVYFCASSPGTIFEQYFGPGTRLTVT.

The chain links TRBV7-9 to TRBJ2-7; TRBD1 agrees at 7 bases. Germline V lookup: CDR1 SEHNR, CDR2 FQNEAQ (reference sequence). J gave up 4 bases and V 4 bases, and 19 bases lay outside the gene matches. The CDR3 contains 18 residues. The CDR3 sequence is CASSSNLPFEGAAYEQYF. Written as DNA, the CDR3 is TGTGCCAGCAGCTCAAACCTCCCTTTTGAGGGGGCAGCTTACGAGCAGTACTTC.

In its sample, this clone was seen a few times. This sequence joins TRBV11-2 and TRBJ1-6, with D perhaps TRBD1 (6 bases). CDR1 and CDR2 from the germline V gene are SGHAT and FQNNGV. This CDR3 region has 17 residues. V dropped 3 bases and J dropped 0 bases, with 12 bases sitting between them. CDR3 nucleotides: TGTGCCAGCAGCTTGGGGTCGGACAGCTCCTATAATTCACCCCTCCACTTT. It is translated as CASSLGSDSSYNSPLHF. Supplemented by reference TRBV11-2 and TRBJ1-6, the full variable domain reads EAGVAQSPRYKIIEKRQSVAFWCNPISGHATLYWYQQILGQGPKLLIQFQNNGVVDDSQLPKDRFSAERLKGVDSTLKIQPAKLEDSAVYLCASSLGSDSSYNSPLHFGNGTRLTVT.

This clone has more than one count but fewer than ten. This chain connects TRBV5-1 to TRBJ2-2; 7 bases fit TRBD1. The germline gives CDR1 SGHRS, CDR2 YFSETQ. The CDR3 runs 15 residues. Trimming at V came to 0 bases and at J to 4 bases, leaving 3 bases not matched to a gene. As DNA, the CDR3 is TGCGCCAGCAGCTTGGGACAGGGATCCACCGGGGAGCTGTTTTTT. It specifies CASSLGQGSTGELFF.

This chain links TRBV6-5 with TRBJ1-5; D not resolved. There are 15 residues in the CDR3. Trimming took off 6 bases at V and 3 bases at J, with 15 bases between the two ends. CDR1 and CDR2 from the germline V gene are MNHEY and SVGAGI. Here the CDR3 reads CASSPGGWNNQPQHF. CDR3 nucleotide sequence: TGTGCCAGCAGCCCGGGCGGCTGGAACAATCAGCCCCAGCATTTT.

The chain carries TRBV11-2 and TRBJ2-7, with 7 bases lining up with TRBD2. CDR1 is SGHAT and CDR2 is FQNNGV in the germline V gene. CDR3 length: 15 residues. With 6 bases clipped from V and 2 bases from J, the junction kept 10 bases outside the gene matches. CDR3 in amino acids: CASRVGLAETYEQYF. The CDR3 nucleotides are TGTGCCAGCAGGGTGGGGCTAGCGGAAACCTACGAGCAGTACTTC. The full variable domain, with the rest looked up from reference TRBV11-2 and TRBJ2-7, is EAGVAQSPRYKIIEKRQSVAFWCNPISGHATLYWYQQILGQGPKLLIQFQNNGVVDDSQLPKDRFSAERLKGVDSTLKIQPAKLEDSAVYLCASRVGLAETYEQYFGPGTRLTVT.

The chain links TRBV11-2 to TRBJ2-1, with 8 bases that match TRBD1. The germline V gene encodes CDR1 SGHAT and CDR2 FQNNGV. V dropped 5 bases and J dropped 8; count of bases not matched to a gene: 17. The CDR3 is 17 amino acids. The CDR3 region has the DNA TGTGCCAGCAGCCAGTTACAGGGGGTCTCGGTTATGGATGAGCAGTTCTTC. Residues: CASSQLQGVSVMDEQFF.

The chain recombines TRBV19 with TRBJ1-5; D is undetermined. There are 14 residues in the CDR3. The germline CDR1 and CDR2 sequences are LNHDA and SQIVND (reference sequence). The V gene lost 6 bases and the J gene lost 1 base, with 10 bases spanning the gap. CDR3 DNA sequence: TGTGCCAGTAGCCTTATGGGGAGCAATCAGCCCCAGCATTTT. This codes for CASSLMGSNQPQHF. Full variable domain (missing parts from reference TRBV19 and TRBJ1-5): DGGITQSPKYLFRKEGQNVTLSCEQNLNHDAMYWYRQDPGQGLRLIYYSQIVNDFQKGDIAEGYSVSREKKESFPLTVTSAQKNPTAFYLCASSLMGSNQPQHFGDGTRLSIL.

A remark on this clone: Relative to the germline gene, one junction end is altered; a read error may explain this. The CDR3 protein is CASSLEEEDGIF. The CDR3 DNA reads as TGTGCCAGCAGCTTGGAGGAGGAAGACGGTATTTTT. The V and J genes are TRBV5-4 and TRBJ1-4; no clear D. There are 12 residues in the CDR3. CDR1 SGHNT and CDR2 YYREEE come from the germline V gene (reference sequence).

The sample holds a few counts of this clone. This chain joins TRBV29-1 and TRBJ2-2; 10 bases map to TRBD1. Losses at the gene ends were 7 bases for V and 5 bases for J; bases not matched to a gene: 7. Germline V gene lookup returns CDR1 SQVTM and CDR2 ANQGSEA. This CDR3 region has 14 residues. The CDR3 loop reads CSARTGGWTGELFF. CDR3 DNA sequence: TGCAGCGCCAGGACAGGGGGATGGACCGGGGAGCTGTTTTTT.

The gene calls are TRBV7-9 and TRBJ2-2; no clear D. CDR3 length equals 13 residues. Germline CDR1 and CDR2: SEHNR and FQNEAQ (reference sequence). The ends were cut back, 0 bases at V and 7 bases at J, with 6 bases in the middle. The CDR3: CASSLAVNGELFF. The CDR3, as DNA: TGTGCCAGCAGCTTAGCGGTGAACGGGGAGCTGTTTTTT.

The V gene is TRBV7-3, the J gene TRBJ1-1; 8 nucleotides line up with TRBD1. The CDR3 runs to 14 residues. In germline, CDR1 is SGHTA, CDR2 FQGTGA. Trimming cost V 5 bases and J 0 bases; bases outside gene matches: 2. The DNA of the CDR3 is TGTGCCAGCAGCCGACAGGGGATGAACACTGAAGCTTTCTTT. Its translation is CASSRQGMNTEAFF.

This clone was recorded a few times. The CDR3 region has the DNA TGCAGCGTCGGGGCGACCGGGGCAGGGGGCCGAGAGACCCAGTACTTC. This translates into CSVGATGAGGRETQYF. J is TRBJ2-5 and V is TRBV29-1; 8 bases align to TRBD1. The V and J ends lost 6 bases and 4 bases, in that order; junction bases with no gene match: 16. The CDR3 has 16 residues. The germline V gene encodes CDR1 SQVTM and CDR2 ANQGSEA.

There are a few counts of this clone. The chain has TRBV7-3 and TRBJ1-1; TRBD1 is a possible D gene (5 bases). Germline V gene sequence: CDR1 SGHTA, CDR2 FQGTGA. V was clipped by 5 bases and J by 7 bases, with 11 bases between them. The CDR3 covers 12 residues. CDR3 nucleotides: TGTGCCAGCAGCCGGGACGGGAGTGAAGCTTTCTTT. Translating gives CASSRDGSEAFF. The variable domain in full, completed from reference TRBV7-3 and TRBJ1-1, reads GAGVSQTPSNKVTEKGKYVELRCDPISGHTALYWYRQSLGQGPEFLIYFQGTGAADDSGLPNDRFFAVRPEGSVSTLKIQRTERGDSAVYLCASSRDGSEAFFGQGTRLTVV.

The chain has TRBV22-1 and TRBJ2-7; the table's TRBD1 call for D was not verified on the DNA. TRBV22-1 is reported as a pseudogene. The CDR3 covers 15 residues. CDR3 amino acids: CPGSARDRSSYEQYF. The CDR3 DNA is TGTCCTGGGAGCGCCCGGGACAGATCCTCCTACGAGCAGTACTTC.